This T cell receptor beta chain was captured in a study of blood T cell repertoires in COVID-19. Overall study context: From the United States, Italy and Spain came samples of acute and convalescent COVID-19. PBMCs, B-cell-depleted T cells, or T cells were the source of the cDNA or gDNA that made up the material.

The CDR3 contains 12 residues. V dropped 7 bases and J dropped 7 bases, with 13 bases sitting between them. The germline CDR1 and CDR2 sequences are MNHEY and SVGAGI. In the original analysis: For nucleated cells, counts were estimated from reference gene primer amplification. Assay: immunoSEQ multiplex PCR; the TCRdb copy retains only in-frame clones and omits some. V, J and clone size were drawn from that table, and D and trimming were deduced from the DNA. The data contain approximately 170,000 clones, around four fifths of them singletons. The sequence was obtained from a man aged 35 to 55 who had recovered from COVID-19. Source material: peripheral blood. The V call is TRBV6-5, the J call TRBJ1-1; D perhaps matches TRBD1 (6 bases). Written as DNA, the CDR3 is TGTGCCAGCAACTCAGGGGCCTTTGAAGCTTTCTTT. As protein: CASNSGAFEAFF.